This T cell receptor (beta chain) is drawn from a study of shared clonotypes between healthy human individuals. TCRdb keeps only in-frame clones here, not all; method: immunoSEQ multiplex PCR. The sample consists of roughly 590,000 clones, around 95% of them appearing once. Naive CD8 cells lacked CD45RO, underwent positive selection for CCR7 and left out terminally differentiated effector memory CD45RA+ cells. Trimming removed 6 bases from V and 5 bases from J, with 14 bases in between. Germline loops: CDR1 LNHDA, CDR2 SQIVND (reference sequence). The CDR3 sequence is 13 residues long. Material: naive CD8+ T cells sorted from blood. This chain links TRBV19 with TRBJ2-7, with D unclear. The TCR sequence derives from a young woman in good health. The chain's CDR3 is CASRDGVVHEQYF. Written as DNA, the CDR3 is TGTGCCAGTAGGGACGGCGTCGTTCACGAGCAGTACTTC.